The 8 T cell receptor beta chains below come from one sample, sequenced in a study of identical twins. TCRdb itself ran the 5' RACE reads through MiXCR, one entry per CDR3 protein. The data show about 480,000 distinct CDR3 sequences, approximately 14% seen once. The same data also went into a second study, on yellow fever vaccine responses in identical twins.

Material: CD4+ T cells sorted from blood. Source of these receptors: a woman aged 18-29 years in good health.

This clonotype was seen more than once but under ten times. V usage is TRBV29-1 and J usage is TRBJ2-2; 9 bases line up with TRBD2. In germline, CDR1 is SQVTM, CDR2 ANQGSEA. The V and J ends lost 5 bases and 2 bases, in that order; junction bases with no gene match: 3. The CDR3 covers 14 residues. CDR3 DNA: TGCAGCGTTCGGACTAGCGATAACACCGGGGAGCTGTTTTTT. It yields the protein CSVRTSDNTGELFF.

The genes are TRBV5-6 and TRBJ2-5, with TRBD1 matching 10 bases. From germline, CDR1 is SGHDT and CDR2 YYEEEE. The CDR3 is 16 residues long. V trimming: 2 bases; J trimming: 7 bases; junction bases outside the gene matches: 11. CDR3 amino acids: CASSFDRGQQQATQYF. As DNA, the CDR3 is TGTGCCAGCAGCTTCGACAGGGGGCAACAACAGGCGACCCAGTACTTC.

This clonotype has a count of ten or more. J is TRBJ2-1 and V is TRBV20-1; possible D gene TRBD2, 5 bases. The CDR3 consists of 13 residues. Trimming shortened V by 6 bases and J by 7 bases, and 16 bases separated the two germline ends. Germline CDR1 is DFQATT and CDR2 is SNEGSKA (reference sequence). CDR3 residues: CSAFGREWNEQFF. As DNA, the CDR3 is TGCAGTGCATTTGGACGGGAATGGAATGAGCAGTTCTTC.

This chain links TRBV20-1 with TRBJ2-1, with 8 bases matching TRBD2. CDR1 DFQATT and CDR2 SNEGSKA come from the germline V gene (reference sequence). This CDR3 spans 14 amino acids. V dropped 4 bases and J dropped 2; count of bases not matched to a gene: 4. The DNA for the CDR3 is TGCAGTGCTACGGGGGGGACCACCTACAATGAGCAGTTCTTC. Protein: CSATGGTTYNEQFF.

The chain couples TRBV6-1 to TRBJ2-7; TRBD2 agrees at 10 bases. The CDR3 covers 17 residues. CDR1 MNHNS and CDR2 SASEGT come from the germline V gene. J lost 0 bases, V lost 3 bases, and 8 bases had no gene match. The CDR3 DNA reads as TGTGCCAGCAGTGAGTACGCTAGCGGGGGTCTCTCCTACGAGCAGTACTTC. This codes for CASSEYASGGLSYEQYF.

This clonotype was seen only a few times. This chain uses TRBV28 with TRBJ2-7, with 7 bases identical to TRBD1. Per germline, CDR1 MDHEN and CDR2 SYDVKM. The CDR3 sequence is 14 residues long. The junction had 8 bases not matched to a gene; V was cut back by 2 bases and J by 7 bases. In nucleotides, the CDR3 is TGTGCCAGCAGTTTAATCGGCAGGGGGAGAGAGCAGTACTTC. This gives the protein CASSLIGRGREQYF. Full variable domain (rest looked up from reference TRBV28 and TRBJ2-7): DVKVTQSSRYLVKRTGEKVFLECVQDMDHENMFWYRQDPGLGLRLIYFSYDVKMKEKGDIPEGYSVSREKKERFSLILESASTNQTSMYLCASSLIGRGREQYFGPGTRLTVT.

This clonotype was seen only a few times. The chain links TRBV7-2 to TRBJ2-3; TRBD1 is a possible D gene (6 bases). With 5 bases removed from V and 6 bases from J, the gap between germline ends came to 18 bases. Germline CDR1 reads SGHTA; CDR2 reads FQGNSA. The length of the CDR3 is 15 residues. CDR3 amino acids: CASSLGQIGFDTQYF. The CDR3, as DNA: TGTGCCAGCAGCCTCGGACAGATTGGATTCGATACGCAGTATTTT.

This clonotype was detected a few times. This chain uses TRBV6-2 or TRBV6-3 with TRBJ2-5; 12 nucleotides agree with TRBD2. CDR1 is MNHEY and CDR2 is SVGEGT in the germline V gene. This CDR3 has 20 residues. V lost 2 bases, J lost 5 bases, and 18 bases stayed unmatched. The CDR3 sequence is CASSYASPQRLAGVGETQYF. In nucleotides, the CDR3 is TGTGCCAGCAGTTACGCGAGTCCGCAGCGACTAGCGGGAGTGGGGGAGACCCAGTACTTC.